The clone carrying this T cell receptor (beta chain) was seen only once. The antigen is not known. This sample was taken from a study of OX40 agonist ivuxolimab in advanced cancers. At the level of the study: The study treated patients with ivuxolimab, an agonistic anti-OX40 (CD134) antibody. Hepatocellular carcinoma, melanoma, renal cell or head and neck cancer occurred in dose-escalation patients.

The junction had 11 bases not matched to a gene; V was cut back by 0 bases and J by 4 bases. Germline-derived CDR1 and CDR2 are SGHTA and FQGNSA. This CDR3 is built from 19 residues. Sequenced by immunoSEQ multiplex PCR; TCRdb stores in-frame clones only, minus some. The sample holds over 100,000 clones; about 92% are singletons and the top ten take approximately 1%. Drawing of blood for sampling happened at baseline, at cycle 4 day 1, and at cycle 7 day 1. Study conclusions and caveats: The antigen specificity of the peripheral T cells (those that were expanded) was not determined.

This TCR was sampled from an adult with an advanced solid tumor such as melanoma, head and neck, liver or kidney cancer. Material: CD4+ or CD8+ T cells sorted from blood, obtained in a trial of the OX40 agonist ivuxolimab. The gene calls are TRBV7-2 and TRBJ2-5; 13 bases line up with TRBD2. The CDR3 reads CASSLAWGTSGVGRETQYF. The CDR3 DNA is TGTGCCAGCAGCTTAGCTTGGGGGACTAGCGGGGTGGGTAGAGAGACCCAGTACTTC.